One and the same sample provided the 10 T cell receptor beta chains below, sequenced in a study of blood T cell repertoires in COVID-19. This table comes from immunoSEQ multiplex PCR, and its TCRdb copy is limited to in-frame clones, with some not included. The sample has fewer than 100,000 clones; 70% to 80% are singletons. Sample: peripheral blood. The receptors here all came from a human donor in a cohort sampled during active COVID-19.

V usage is TRBV9 and J usage is TRBJ2-1; the match to TRBD2 covers 11 bases. The CDR3 totals 15 residues. CDR1 is SGDLS, CDR2 YYNGEE, per germline. Trimming at V came to 0 bases and at J to 5 bases, leaving 1 base not matched to a gene. The CDR3 sequence: CASSVGLAGHNEQFF. The CDR3 nucleotides read TGTGCCAGCAGCGTAGGACTAGCGGGACACAATGAGCAGTTCTTC. Supplemented by reference TRBV9 and TRBJ2-1, the full variable domain reads DSGVTQTPKHLITATGQRVTLRCSPRSGDLSVYWYQQSLDQGLQFLIQYYNGEERAKGNILERFSAQQFPDLHSELNLSSLELGDSALYFCASSVGLAGHNEQFFGPGTRLTVL.

The V call is TRBV10-3, the J call TRBJ2-1; D unclear. The length of the CDR3 is 11 residues. Germline V gene lookup returns CDR1 ENHRY and CDR2 SYGVKD. Trimming pared 4 bases from V and 10 bases from J, leaving 8 bases between. CDR3 DNA sequence: TGTGCCATCAGTGTAGATGTAGAGCAGTTCTTC. Translated: CAISVDVEQFF.

V is TRBV28 and J is TRBJ2-3; TRBD2 might be the D (6 bases). Germline CDR1 is MDHEN and CDR2 is SYDVKM. The CDR3 covers 14 residues. Trimming took off 3 bases at V and 4 bases at J, with 11 bases between the two ends. CDR3 loop: CASSFRRAADTQYF. CDR3 nucleotide sequence: TGTGCCAGCAGTTTTAGGAGGGCGGCAGATACGCAGTATTTT.

The chain employs TRBV7-8 and TRBJ2-5; perhaps TRBD1 as D (5 bases). CDR1 is SGHVS and CDR2 is FQNEAQ in the germline V gene. Trimming cost V 5 bases and J 1 base, with 11 bases left between them. CDR3 length equals 14 residues. The CDR3 DNA follows: TGTGCCAGCAGCCCCACAGGAACCCAAGAGACCCAGTACTTC. Translating gives CASSPTGTQETQYF.

The genes are TRBV27 and TRBJ2-2; TRBD1 agrees at 9 bases. The CDR3 covers 16 residues. J was trimmed by 6 bases and V by 5 bases; bases with no gene match: 10. Germline V CDR1 and CDR2: MNHEY, SMNVEV (reference sequence). CDR3 amino acids: CASSGWGQGFAGELFF. CDR3 nucleotide sequence: TGTGCCAGCAGTGGGTGGGGACAGGGCTTTGCCGGGGAGCTGTTTTTT.

The chain recombines TRBV9 with TRBJ2-1; no firm D call. Germline values: CDR1 SGDLS, CDR2 YYNGEE. V lost 4 bases and J lost 7, with 15 bases in between. This CDR3 is 14 amino acids long. CDR3 in amino acids: CASSPQRPPNEQFF. In nucleotides, the CDR3 is TGTGCCAGCAGCCCCCAGCGACCCCCGAATGAGCAGTTCTTC.

This chain connects TRBV25-1 to TRBJ1-6; tentative D call: TRBD1 (6 bases). Germline CDR1 MGHDK, CDR2 SYGVNS. There are 16 residues in the CDR3. The V end was cut by 4 bases, the J end by 9 bases, with 19 bases between. The CDR3: CASSGKQGNPPSPLHF. CDR3 DNA: TGTGCCAGCAGTGGGAAACAGGGAAATCCCCCTTCACCCCTCCACTTT.

The V gene is TRBV28, the J gene TRBJ2-7, with 9 bases aligning to TRBD2. Losses at the gene ends were 3 bases for V and 7 bases for J; bases not matched to a gene: 10. Per the germline V gene, CDR1 is MDHEN and CDR2 is SYDVKM. The CDR3 runs 15 residues. The CDR3 DNA follows: TGTGCCAGCAGTTTGGTGGGACTAGCTCGTTTAGAGCAGTACTTC. It specifies CASSLVGLARLEQYF. The variable domain in full, completed from reference TRBV28 and TRBJ2-7, reads DVKVTQSSRYLVKRTGEKVFLECVQDMDHENMFWYRQDPGLGLRLIYFSYDVKMKEKGDIPEGYSVSREKKERFSLILESASTNQTSMYLCASSLVGLARLEQYFGPGTRLTVT.

The table lists this clone with a count of one. V and J are TRBV7-2 and TRBJ1-1, with TRBD1 identical over 12 bases. Germline lookup yields CDR1 SGHTA and CDR2 FQGNSA. The CDR3 contains 15 residues. J was trimmed by 6 bases and V by 3 bases; bases with no gene match: 5. The CDR3 spells CASSFTGTGGPEAFF. The CDR3, as DNA: TGTGCCAGCAGCTTCACCGGGACAGGGGGCCCTGAAGCTTTCTTT.

Only a few counts were recorded for this clone. The CDR3 nucleotides read TGCAGTGCTAGTCCGGCTAGCGGCTACGAGCAGTACTTC. This sequence encodes CSASPASGYEQYF. V and J are TRBV20-1 and TRBJ2-7, with 7 bases identical to TRBD2. The CDR3 sequence is 13 residues long. The J segment lost 3 bases and the V segment lost 3 bases, leaving 5 bases of the junction unmatched. The V gene's germline CDR1 is DFQATT and CDR2 SNEGSKA (reference sequence).